Below, 6 T cell receptor delta chains from the same sample are listed, as sequenced in a study of gamma-delta T cells after stem cell transplantation. TCRdb re-processed the RT-PCR reads via CATT. Of approximately 2,600 delta-chain clones in the sample, over 20% are singletons; the top ten hold under 10%. Sequencing input: gamma-delta T cells. These TCRs come from a human donor. It is not recorded whose cells these are; they may come from a transplant donor.

This clone is classed as large (0.1 to 1%). V and J are TRDV2 and TRDJ2, with 8 bases fitting TRDD3. The germline CDR1 and CDR2 sequences are GEAIGNYY and EKD. There are 14 residues in the CDR3. The V and J ends lost 2 bases and 4 bases, in that order; junction bases with no gene match: 2. The CDR3 is CACDKLGETAQLFF. The CDR3 DNA follows: TGTGCCTGTGACAAGCTGGGGGAGACAGCACAACTCTTCTTT.

This clone has a handful of counts. A junction end diverges from the germline sequence, so it may reflect a read error. The CDR3 spells CACDLLGDSPSHLFF. The CDR3 nucleotides are TGTGCCTGTGACTTACTGGGGGATTCTCCGTCACACCTCTTCTTT. The chain is built from TRDV2 and TRDJ2; the match to TRDD3 covers 10 bases. Germline V lookup: CDR1 GEAIGNYY, CDR2 EKD. This CDR3 contains 15 residues.

This clone was detected only a few times. A single base is all that separates this from a far larger clone, so a read error is likely. The V call is TRDV2, the J call TRDJ1; 9 nucleotides line up with TRDD3. Here the J gene was assigned by germline matching of the DNA, as TCRdb has none. Germline CDR1 GEAIGNYY, CDR2 EKD. The CDR3 sequence is 14 residues long. Trimming took 2 bases from V and 2 from J; bases not matched to a gene: 2. CDR3 DNA: TGTGCCTGTGACATACTGGGGGAGACCGATAAACTCATCTTT. It translates to CACDILGETDKLIF.

With regard to this clone: A single base separates this from a much larger clone, so it may be a read error. The rearrangement links TRDV2 to TRDJ1, with 10 bases matching TRDD3. Losses at the gene ends were 3 bases for V and 4 bases for J; bases not matched to a gene: 1. Germline CDR1 GEAIGNYY, CDR2 EKD. The CDR3 is made up of 13 amino acids. CDR3 region: CACDAGGYDKLIF. DNA of the CDR3: TGTGCCTGTGACGCTGGGGGATACGATAAACTCATCTTT.

This rearrangement joins TRDV3 to TRDJ1; no clear D. The J gene comes from matching the DNA to germline here; TCRdb lacks it. Trimming took off 4 bases at V and 0 bases at J, with 18 bases between the two ends. This CDR3 is 15 amino acids long. Germline CDR1 and CDR2: TVYSNPD and GDNSRS (reference sequence). In nucleotides, the CDR3 is TGTGCCTGTGGGACTAAGAGGGTTTACACCGATAAACTCATCTTT. Encoded protein: CACGTKRVYTDKLIF.

The chain employs TRAV29/DV5 and TRDJ1, with TRDD3 identical over 8 bases. Since TCRdb gives no J gene, matching the DNA to germline was used here to assign it. J gave up 8 bases and V 0 bases, and 3 bases lay outside the gene matches. The CDR3 is 12 amino acids. Germline lookup yields CDR1 NSMFDY and CDR2 ISSIKDK. Here the CDR3 DNA reads TGTGCAGCAAGCGCGTACTGGGGGAAACTCATCTTT. Amino acid sequence: CAASAYWGKLIF.